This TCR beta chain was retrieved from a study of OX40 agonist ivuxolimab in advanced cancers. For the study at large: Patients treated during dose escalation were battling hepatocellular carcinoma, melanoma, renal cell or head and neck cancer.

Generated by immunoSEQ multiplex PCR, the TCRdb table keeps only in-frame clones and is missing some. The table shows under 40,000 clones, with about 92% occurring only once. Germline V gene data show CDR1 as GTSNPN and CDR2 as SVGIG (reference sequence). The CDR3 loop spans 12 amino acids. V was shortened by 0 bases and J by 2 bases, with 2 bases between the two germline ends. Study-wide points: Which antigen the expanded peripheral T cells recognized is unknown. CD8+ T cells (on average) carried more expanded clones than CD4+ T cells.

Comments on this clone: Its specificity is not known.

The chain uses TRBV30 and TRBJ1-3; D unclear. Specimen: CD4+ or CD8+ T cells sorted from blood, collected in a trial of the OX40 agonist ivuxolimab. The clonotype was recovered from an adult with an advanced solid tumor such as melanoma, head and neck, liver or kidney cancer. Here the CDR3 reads CAWSVTGNTIYF. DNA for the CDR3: TGTGCCTGGAGTGTAACTGGAAACACCATATATTTT.